These 12 T cell receptor beta chains were all obtained from the same sample, sequenced in a study of CD8 T cells in Susac syndrome. Random hexamers were used to reverse transcribe roughly 0.45 to 1 ug of RNA. TCRdb reprocessed the immunoSEQ multiplex PCR reads via MiXCR and lists one record per CDR3 protein. Of roughly 140,000 distinct CDR3 sequences in the sample, 90% to 95% are singletons; the top ten hold around 0.15%. Sequenced material: CD4+ T cells from PBMCs. The receptors stem from a human donor with Susac syndrome.

Remarks on this clonotype: At one boundary the junction diverges from the germline segment, which might be a read error. This chain uses TRBV7-2 with TRBJ2-1; weak D call: TRBD1 (6 bases). CDR1 SGHTA and CDR2 FQGNSA come from the germline V gene. The CDR3 covers 15 residues. The DNA for the CDR3 is TGTGCCAGCAGCTTATCAGGGGCATCCTTCAATGAGCAGTTCTTC. This codes for CASSLSGASFNEQFF.

The rearrangement uses TRBV4-3 and TRBJ2-3; the D gene is possibly TRBD2 (5 bases). V shed 3 bases and J shed 1 base, with 20 bases lying between them. This CDR3 is 18 amino acids long. Germline values: CDR1 LGHNA, CDR2 YSLEER. The CDR3 coding sequence is TGCGCCAGCAGCCACCAGCTATCAGCGGTCTTGGGCACAGATACGCAGTATTTT. Protein product: CASSHQLSAVLGTDTQYF.

The rearrangement uses TRBV5-1 and TRBJ1-4; D is perhaps TRBD1 (5 bases). Germline V CDR1 and CDR2: SGHRS, YFSETQ. This CDR3 region has 15 residues. V lost 4 bases and J lost 8, with 18 bases in between. This CDR3 reads CASSVTGRWEEKLFF. The CDR3 region has the DNA TGCGCCAGCAGCGTAACGGGACGGTGGGAGGAAAAACTGTTTTTT.

The chain employs TRBV5-1 and TRBJ2-1; D may be TRBD1 (6 bases). The V gene's germline CDR1 is SGHRS and CDR2 YFSETQ. The CDR3 contains 15 residues. Deletions cut 1 base from V and 7 bases from J, with 15 bases between. As DNA, the CDR3 is TGCGCCAGCAGCTTGATCCAGGGGATTGGGAATGAGCAGTTCTTC. Translation: CASSLIQGIGNEQFF.

CDR3 DNA: TGCAGCGTTTCACAGCGGGGGGGTTTCCAAGAGACCCAGTACTTC. This encodes CSVSQRGGFQETQYF. The chain joins TRBV29-1 to TRBJ2-5; 10 nucleotides align to TRBD2. The CDR3 consists of 15 residues. Per germline, CDR1 SQVTM and CDR2 ANQGSEA. Germline trimming cut 5 bases from V and 1 base from J; bases unmatched to any gene: 7.

The chain recombines TRBV20-1 with TRBJ2-3, with 8 nucleotides matching TRBD2. The V gene end was trimmed by 5 bases and the J gene end by 4 bases; junction bases not matched to a gene: 14. Per the germline V gene, CDR1 is DFQATT and CDR2 is SNEGSKA (reference sequence). This CDR3 comprises 16 residues. CDR3 residues: CSAPPGGATFSDTQYF. In DNA, the CDR3 is TGCAGTGCTCCCCCGGGGGGGGCAACATTCTCAGATACGCAGTATTTT.

The genes are TRBV7-6 and TRBJ1-1, with TRBD1 matching over 8 bases. With 5 bases clipped from V and 5 bases from J, the junction kept 10 bases outside the gene matches. Germline CDR1 SGHVS, CDR2 FNYEAQ. The CDR3 runs 15 residues. The CDR3 coding sequence is TGTGCCAGCAGCCGACAGGGGCTGGGGGTTACTGAAGCTTTCTTT. This codes for CASSRQGLGVTEAFF.

The V gene is TRBV11-2, the J gene TRBJ2-3, with D possibly called TRBD1 or TRBD2 (6 bases each). This CDR3 is 15 amino acids long. The germline V and J ends were trimmed by 5 bases and 8 bases, with 20 bases remaining between them. Per the germline V gene, CDR1 is SGHAT and CDR2 is FQNNGV. CDR3 sequence (DNA): TGTGCCAGCAGCCAAGGGGGGACATCAGGGCGTACGCAGTATTTT. Translation: CASSQGGTSGRTQYF.

The chain joins TRBV27 to TRBJ2-2; TRBD1 matches at 7 bases. Trimming cost V 5 bases and J 1 base; bases outside gene matches: 1. Germline V gene data show CDR1 as MNHEY and CDR2 as SMNVEV (reference sequence). CDR3 length equals 14 residues. The DNA of the CDR3 is TGTGCCAGCAGTGACAGGGTGAACACCGGGGAGCTGTTTTTT. Protein sequence: CASSDRVNTGELFF.

This rearrangement joins TRBV11-2 to TRBJ2-1; 7 bases are a match to TRBD1. Looked up from germline, CDR1 is SGHAT and CDR2 is FQNNGV. The trim removed 5 bases at V and 9 bases at J, leaving 4 bases unmatched. The CDR3 runs 12 residues. CDR3: CASSNRGSEQFF. The CDR3, as DNA: TGTGCCAGCAGCAACAGGGGAAGTGAGCAGTTCTTC.

The V call is TRBV7-7, the J call TRBJ2-3; 10 bases match TRBD1. The CDR3 consists of 15 residues. J was trimmed by 5 bases and V by 4 bases; bases with no gene match: 6. Germline CDR1 is SSHAT and CDR2 is FNYEAQ (reference sequence). Written as DNA, the CDR3 is TGTGCCAGCAGCTCCGGACAGGGGGTTTTAGATACGCAGTATTTT. Amino acid sequence: CASSSGQGVLDTQYF.

The chain employs TRBV14 and TRBJ2-7; 8 nucleotides line up with TRBD1. Germline V gene data show CDR1 as SGHDN and CDR2 as FVKESK. The CDR3 is made up of 13 amino acids. V lost 2 bases, J lost 6 bases, and 3 bases stayed unmatched. The CDR3 DNA reads as TGTGCCAGCAGCCAACGGACAGGGTTCGAGCAGTACTTC. It encodes CASSQRTGFEQYF.